The rows below give T cell receptor beta chains drawn from one sample of a study of T cell changes during pregnancy in multiple sclerosis. Sequencing used immunoSEQ multiplex PCR; TCRdb keeps in-frame clones, though not all of them. The top ten hold 1.4% of the sample, which has 65,000 to 85,000 clones, approximately 91% seen once. Sample: peripheral blood, taken in the second trimester of pregnancy. These receptors were obtained from a female donor with multiple sclerosis, enrolled in a pregnancy study. CDR3s include the opening cysteine and the closing phenylalanine or tryptophan. A D gene is named only where the DNA matches it firmly. A row's size may be missing; if present it is once, few, many or a size class.

V	D	length	J	size	CDR3	DNA
TRBV10-3	NA	15	TRBJ1-3	NA	CAISESTGAGNTIYF	TGTGCCATCAGTGAGTCGACAGGTGCTGGAAACACCATATATTTT
TRBV7-8	NA	13	TRBJ1-1	NA	CASSFLTDEKAFF	TGTGCCAGCAGCTTTCTCACCGATGAGAAGGCTTTCTTT
TRBV6-5	NA	15	TRBJ1-3	NA	CASSYLSGPGNTIYF	TGTGCCAGCAGTTATTTGAGTGGGCCTGGAAACACCATATATTTT
TRBV5-1	TRBD1	15	TRBJ2-5	NA	CASSADRAPQETQYF	TGCGCCAGCAGCGCCGACAGGGCTCCCCAAGAGACCCAGTACTTC
TRBV29-1	TRBD1	12	TRBJ2-1	NA	CSGNRGQDEQFF	TGCAGCGGGAACAGGGGGCAAGATGAGCAGTTCTTC
TRBV9	NA	13	TRBJ1-5	NA	CASSVDRHQPQHF	TGTGCCAGCAGCGTTGACAGACATCAGCCCCAGCATTTT
TRBV14	NA	15	TRBJ1-4	NA	CASSQEGVSNEKLFF	TGTGCCAGCAGCCAAGAGGGAGTCTCTAATGAAAAACTGTTTTTT
TRBV5-6	NA	13	TRBJ2-5	once	CASSLPSSETQYF	TGTGCCAGCAGCTTGCCTAGCAGTGAGACCCAGTACTTC
TRBV6-1	NA	15	TRBJ2-7	NA	CASSEQDSPAYEQYF	TGTGCCAGCAGTGAACAGGACAGCCCAGCCTACGAGCAGTACTTC
TRBV7-8	NA	16	TRBJ1-6	NA	CASRLMGVAVNSPLHF	TGTGCCAGCAGACTAATGGGAGTAGCGGTGAATTCACCCCTCCACTTT
TRBV9	NA	14	TRBJ1-1	NA	CASSPRGRATEAFF	TGTGCCAGCAGCCCTCGTGGGAGAGCCACTGAAGCTTTCTTT
TRBV15	NA	15	TRBJ1-5	NA	CATSRARQSNQPQHF	TGTGCCACCAGCAGAGCGAGGCAATCCAATCAGCCCCAGCATTTT
TRBV12-5	TRBD1	17	TRBJ1-2	NA	CASGLPESDRVFNGYTF	TGTGCTAGTGGTTTGCCTGAATCGGACAGGGTTTTCAATGGCTACACCTTC
TRBV2	NA	12	TRBJ1-6	NA	CASKPGNSPLHF	TGTGCCAGCAAGCCGGGAAATTCACCCCTCCACTTT
TRBV14	NA	15	TRBJ2-3	NA	CASSQGTASTDTQYF	TGTGCCAGCAGCCAAGGGACAGCTAGCACAGATACGCAGTATTTT
TRBV18	NA	15	TRBJ2-1	NA	CASSPRAGPRNEQFF	TGTGCCAGCTCACCACGAGCAGGGCCCAGGAATGAGCAGTTCTTC
TRBV4-1	TRBD1	15	TRBJ1-1	NA	CASSPADRLSTEAFF	TGCGCCAGCAGCCCGGCGGACAGGTTGAGCACTGAAGCTTTCTTT
TRBV7-2	TRBD2	16	TRBJ2-2	NA	CASSLLAGGNTGELFF	TGTGCCAGCAGCTTGCTGGCGGGGGGAAACACCGGGGAGCTGTTTTTT
TRBV7-2	NA	18	TRBJ2-7	NA	CASSLKGRRGGLSYEQYF	TGTGCCAGCAGCTTAAAAGGGAGGAGGGGGGGGCTCTCCTACGAGCAGTACTTC
TRBV6-5	NA	16	TRBJ1-2	NA	CASSYSVYRVAGGYTF	TGTGCCAGCAGTTACTCGGTTTACAGGGTGGCAGGAGGCTACACCTTC
TRBV5-1	TRBD2	15	TRBJ2-3	NA	CASSGSSGGTDTQYF	TGCGCCAGCAGCGGGTCTAGCGGGGGGACAGATACGCAGTATTTT
TRBV25-1	TRBD1	14	TRBJ2-7	NA	CASSEWTGDYEQYF	TGTGCCAGCAGTGAATGGACAGGGGACTACGAGCAGTACTTC
TRBV10-3	NA	13	TRBJ1-6	NA	CAISGEPNSPLHF	TGTGCCATCAGTGGGGAGCCGAATTCACCCCTCCACTTT
TRBV30	NA	14	TRBJ2-5	NA	CAWGIQGPVETQYF	TGTGCCTGGGGGATCCAGGGTCCCGTAGAGACCCAGTACTTC
TRBV29-1	NA	13	TRBJ2-5	NA	CSVDLELQETQYF	TGCAGCGTTGACCTCGAGCTGCAAGAGACCCAGTACTTC
TRBV7-3	TRBD1	13	TRBJ1-6	once	CASSSTGGSPLHF	TGTGCCAGCAGCTCGACAGGGGGCTCACCCCTCCACTTT
TRBV9	TRBD2	18	TRBJ2-7	NA	CASSVLAGGESVGSEQYF	TGTGCCAGCAGCGTTCTAGCGGGAGGGGAGTCTGTGGGATCCGAGCAGTACTTC
TRBV4-2	TRBD1	13	TRBJ2-7	once	CASSPGQGDEQYF	TGTGCCAGCAGCCCGGGACAGGGTGACGAGCAGTACTTC
TRBV30	NA	13	TRBJ1-4	NA	CAWSVFGHQRLFF	TGTGCCTGGAGTGTATTTGGGCACCAGAGACTGTTTTTT
TRBV27	NA	14	TRBJ2-7	NA	CASSLSAGGGEQYF	TGTGCCAGCAGTTTATCTGCAGGAGGTGGCGAGCAGTACTTC
TRBV5-1	NA	16	TRBJ2-1	NA	CASSLGFGSSYNEQFF	TGCGCCAGCAGCTTGGGGTTTGGGAGCTCCTACAATGAGCAGTTCTTC
TRBV7-9	NA	12	TRBJ1-2	NA	CASSDGGYGYTF	TGTGCCAGCAGCGATGGAGGATATGGCTACACCTTC
TRBV30	NA	13	TRBJ1-1	few	CAWSVLGGTEAFF	TGTGCCTGGAGTGTATTAGGGGGCACTGAAGCTTTCTTT
TRBV5-1	TRBD1	20	TRBJ1-3	NA	CASSSTGTGVPLRSGNTIYF	TGCGCCAGCAGCTCTACCGGGACAGGGGTACCTCTTCGCTCTGGAAACACCATATATTTT
TRBV4-3	NA	16	TRBJ2-7	NA	CASSQDAQARAYEQYF	TGCGCCAGCAGCCAAGATGCACAGGCTCGGGCCTACGAGCAGTACTTC
TRBV5-1	NA	13	TRBJ1-2	few	CASSLAGVDGYTF	TGCGCCAGCAGCTTGGCCGGGGTGGATGGCTACACCTTC
TRBV2	TRBD1	15	TRBJ1-3	NA	CASSVEGATGNTIYF	TGTGCCAGCAGTGTTGAGGGGGCGACTGGAAACACCATATATTTT
TRBV30	NA	11	TRBJ2-5	NA	CAWDRWETQYF	TGTGCCTGGGACAGGTGGGAGACCCAGTACTTC
TRBV7-9	NA	15	TRBJ1-4	NA	CASSLSAGNGKKLFF	TGTGCCAGCAGCTTATCGGCGGGAAATGGAAAGAAACTGTTTTTT
TRBV30	NA	13	TRBJ2-7	NA	CAWSPGAIYEQYF	TGTGCCTGGAGTCCAGGGGCGATCTACGAGCAGTACTTC
TRBV6-5	NA	15	TRBJ1-6	NA	CASTKVPFGNSPLHF	TGTGCCAGCACCAAAGTGCCTTTCGGGAATTCACCCCTCCACTTT
TRBV9	NA	14	TRBJ2-5	NA	CASSWGRGEETQYF	TGTGCCAGCAGCTGGGGGAGGGGGGAAGAGACCCAGTACTTC
TRBV5-4	NA	13	TRBJ2-2	NA	CASHRETTGELFF	TGTGCCAGCCACAGGGAGACCACCGGGGAGCTGTTTTTT
TRBV25-1	NA	14	TRBJ1-2	NA	CASSEFGGNYGYTF	TGTGCCAGCAGTGAATTCGGGGGGAACTATGGCTACACCTTC
TRBV27	NA	11	TRBJ2-5	NA	CASQGGETQYF	TGTGCCAGCCAGGGGGGAGAGACCCAGTACTTC
TRBV13	NA	18	TRBJ1-2	NA	CASSSTRQLTKGWYGYTF	TGTGCCAGCAGCTCGACTCGACAGCTTACTAAAGGGTGGTATGGCTACACCTTC
TRBV6-5	NA	13	TRBJ2-7	NA	CASTAGNTYEQYF	TGTGCCAGCACAGCCGGGAATACCTACGAGCAGTACTTC
TRBV11-3	TRBD1	15	TRBJ2-1	NA	CASSLETGLRHEQFF	TGTGCCAGCAGCTTAGAGACAGGGCTGCGCCATGAGCAGTTCTTC